Listed here are 20 T cell receptor beta chains from one sample, sequenced in a study of cytomegalovirus exposure and HLA in healthy donors. The study ran its PCR with 60 Vbeta and 13 Jbeta primers. TCRdb's copy holds only in-frame clones and misses some; the assay was immunoSEQ multiplex PCR. The sample has some 220,000 clones, around four fifths seen once. Specimen: PBMCs. The receptors were sampled from a boy aged 5-17 years in good health and CMV-seronegative.

V and J are TRBV5-6 and TRBJ1-3; D is possibly TRBD1 (5 bases). Trimming stripped 4 bases from V and 8 bases from J, with 13 bases between. There are 13 residues in the CDR3. Germline V gene data show CDR1 as SGHDT and CDR2 as YYEEEE. The CDR3: CASSNGPGDTIYF. CDR3 nucleotide sequence: TGTGCCAGCAGCAATGGACCGGGGGACACCATATATTTT.

In this sample, this clone turned up a few times. The rearrangement joins TRBV5-1 to TRBJ2-5; D perhaps matches TRBD1 (6 bases). The CDR3 sequence is 14 residues long. The germline CDR1 and CDR2 sequences are SGHRS and YFSETQ. V was shortened by 0 bases and J by 2 bases, with 8 bases between the two germline ends. The CDR3 sequence: CASSLGQDQETQYF. DNA of the CDR3: TGCGCCAGCAGCTTGGGACAGGATCAAGAGACCCAGTACTTC.

The chain is built from TRBV30 and TRBJ2-2; the match to TRBD1 covers 9 bases. Germline V gene data show CDR1 as GTSNPN and CDR2 as SVGIG (reference sequence). CDR3 length: 17 residues. J was trimmed by 6 bases and V by 2 bases; bases with no gene match: 13. The CDR3 here is CAWSPLPGQGRSGELFF. The DNA for the CDR3 is TGTGCCTGGAGTCCCCTCCCGGGACAGGGAAGGTCCGGGGAGCTGTTTTTT.

V usage is TRBV6-5 and J usage is TRBJ1-1; D unclear. Trimming removed 6 bases at V and 3 bases at J, with 11 bases between. The germline gives CDR1 MNHEY, CDR2 SVGAGI. CDR3 length: 13 residues. The CDR3 is CASRRGRDTEAFF. The CDR3 DNA follows: TGTGCCAGCAGACGAGGGCGAGACACTGAAGCTTTCTTT.

This chain connects TRBV30 to TRBJ2-6; unclear D gene. CDR3 size: 13 residues. The V gene lost 4 bases and the J gene lost 1 base, with 5 bases spanning the gap. The germline CDR1 and CDR2 sequences are GTSNPN and SVGIG (reference sequence). CDR3 DNA: TGTGCCTGGACTCTGTCTGGGGCCAACGTCCTGACTTTC. Its protein product is CAWTLSGANVLTF.

The chain combines TRBV6-1 with TRBJ2-5; TRBD1 matches 8 bases. J was trimmed by 7 bases and V by 0 bases; bases with no gene match: 10. The V gene's germline CDR1 is MNHNS and CDR2 SASEGT. This CDR3 contains 16 residues. CDR3 in amino acids: CASSEAVDRGIWTQYF. CDR3 coding DNA: TGTGCCAGCAGTGAAGCGGTAGACAGGGGAATCTGGACCCAGTACTTC.

The CDR3 bases are TGTGCCATCAGTGAAGGCGGCGGAAAGGAGACCCAGTACTTC. It encodes CAISEGGGKETQYF. V is TRBV10-3 and J is TRBJ2-5; unclear D gene. This CDR3 region has 14 residues. Germline lookup yields CDR1 ENHRY and CDR2 SYGVKD. V lost 3 bases and J lost 5, with 13 bases in between.

The chain has TRBV27 and TRBJ1-2, with 8 nucleotides matching TRBD1. The CDR3 runs to 15 residues. J was trimmed by 8 bases and V by 5 bases; bases with no gene match: 13. CDR1 is MNHEY and CDR2 is SMNVEV in the germline V gene (reference sequence). The CDR3 here is CASSPWGTGVAGYTF. CDR3 nucleotide sequence: TGTGCCAGCAGTCCATGGGGGACAGGTGTAGCCGGCTACACCTTC.

V is TRBV27 and J is TRBJ2-5; TRBD2 is a possible D gene (6 bases). The V gene's germline CDR1 is MNHEY and CDR2 SMNVEV (reference sequence). V was pared by 3 bases and J by 0 bases, with 11 bases between. This CDR3 is built from 15 residues. In DNA, the CDR3 is TGTGCCAGCAGTTTGACGGAGGGGTACCAAGAGACCCAGTACTTC. Its translation: CASSLTEGYQETQYF.

As DNA, the CDR3 is TGTGCCTGGATTTTGGACAGGGGAAATAACTATGGCTACACCTTC. It is translated as CAWILDRGNNYGYTF. The chain couples TRBV30 to TRBJ1-2, with 9 bases that match TRBD1. The V segment lost 4 bases and the J segment 1 base; nucleotides outside the gene matches: 7. CDR1 GTSNPN and CDR2 SVGIG come from the germline V gene (reference sequence). This CDR3 has 15 residues.

This clone has only a few counts. This chain joins TRBV13 and TRBJ1-2, with 10 bases identical to TRBD1. Germline lookup yields CDR1 PRHDT and CDR2 FYEKMQ (reference sequence). This CDR3 has 14 residues. With 6 bases clipped from V and 7 bases from J, the junction kept 8 bases outside the gene matches. CDR3 DNA: TGTGCCAGCAGTTCTCCGGGACAGGGGTCTGGCTACACCTTC. This translates into CASSSPGQGSGYTF.

V is TRBV10-3 and J is TRBJ1-1, with D unclear. This CDR3 comprises 13 residues. Germline V lookup: CDR1 ENHRY, CDR2 SYGVKD. V shed 5 bases and J shed 1 base, with 8 bases lying between them. The CDR3: CAISLQANTEAFF. The CDR3 nucleotides read TGTGCCATCAGTCTCCAGGCGAACACTGAAGCTTTCTTT.

The J gene is TRBJ1-6, the V gene TRBV5-1, with TRBD1 matching over 9 bases. Germline values: CDR1 SGHRS, CDR2 YFSETQ. The CDR3 length is 17 residues. The ends lost 4 bases at V and 8 bases at J; junction bases unmatched: 13. The CDR3 coding sequence is TGCGCCAGCAGCGAACCCCGAGCATGGACAGGGGATTCACCCCTCCACTTT. Its protein is CASSEPRAWTGDSPLHF.

This chain links TRBV7-2 with TRBJ1-1, with TRBD1 as a possible D gene (5 bases). The CDR3 loop spans 13 amino acids. Germline-derived CDR1 and CDR2 are SGHTA and FQGNSA. V was trimmed by 5 bases and J by 4 bases, leaving 11 bases between them. The CDR3 nucleotides are TGTGCCAGCAGCAGAGATAGGGGCACTGAAGCTTTCTTT. This sequence encodes CASSRDRGTEAFF.

This chain joins TRBV5-4 and TRBJ2-7; the match to TRBD2 covers 11 bases. The ends lost 0 bases at V and 4 bases at J; junction bases unmatched: 9. The CDR3 is 17 residues long. Germline loops: CDR1 SGHNT, CDR2 YYREEE (reference sequence). The CDR3 loop reads CASSLDLGLADSYEQYF. The DNA for the CDR3 is TGTGCCAGCAGCTTGGATCTGGGACTAGCGGACTCTTACGAGCAGTACTTC.

The chain recombines TRBV19 with TRBJ2-3; D is undetermined. The V gene lost 3 bases and the J gene lost 3 bases, with 7 bases spanning the gap. The length of the CDR3 is 13 residues. Germline CDR1 and CDR2: LNHDA and SQIVND (reference sequence). CDR3 sequence reads: CASSIPPTDTQYF. The CDR3, as DNA: TGTGCCAGTAGTATCCCCCCAACAGATACGCAGTATTTT.

The chain has TRBV5-6 and TRBJ2-5, with D possibly matching TRBD1 (6 bases). The CDR3 runs 16 residues. CDR1 and CDR2 from the germline V gene are SGHDT and YYEEEE. Trimming shortened V by 1 base and J by 11 bases, and 24 bases separated the two germline ends. CDR3 amino acids: CASSLLLRTRGDEQYF. CDR3 DNA sequence: TGTGCCAGCAGCTTGCTTCTAAGGACCAGGGGCGATGAGCAGTACTTC.

V and J are TRBV5-1 and TRBJ1-2; possibly TRBD1 for D (5 bases). Trimming took off 0 bases at V and 3 bases at J, with 9 bases between the two ends. Germline CDR1 is SGHRS and CDR2 is YFSETQ. The CDR3 extends over 14 amino acids. The CDR3 DNA reads TGCGCCAGCAGCTTGGATCCGGGGGACTATGGCTACACCTTC. Residues: CASSLDPGDYGYTF.

This clone was detected once. The V and J genes are TRBV7-7 and TRBJ2-2, with 7 bases identical to TRBD1. The germline CDR1 and CDR2 sequences are SSHAT and FNYEAQ (reference sequence). CDR3 size: 14 residues. The V gene end was trimmed by 5 bases and the J gene end by 3 bases; junction bases not matched to a gene: 3. The CDR3 region is CASSTDRDTGELFF. CDR3 sequence (DNA): TGTGCCAGCAGCACTGACAGGGACACCGGGGAGCTGTTTTTT.

The chain uses TRBV25-1 and TRBJ1-2; D remains ambiguous. Trimming pared 5 bases from V and 0 bases from J, leaving 13 bases between. CDR3 length equals 15 residues. The germline CDR1 and CDR2 sequences are MGHDK and SYGVNS. CDR3 DNA sequence: TGTGCCAGCAGTCCAGGTGGTGGGTCTAACTATGGCTACACCTTC. It translates to CASSPGGGSNYGYTF.